These 16 T cell receptor beta chains were sequenced from one sample in a study of shared clonotypes between healthy human individuals. Naive CD8 cells, CD45RO-negative and positively selected for CCR7, excluded terminally differentiated effector memory CD45RA+ cells. The protocol was immunoSEQ multiplex PCR, while the TCRdb copy is restricted to in-frame clones and leaves out a portion. The top ten hold around 1.7% of the sample, which has approximately 1.9 million clones, roughly 95% seen once. The specimen was naive CD8+ T cells from PBMCs. Receptors were obtained from a man aged 18 to 35 in good health. Some clones in this sample may be carry-over from other donors' samples.

The V call is TRBV27, the J call TRBJ2-7; possible D gene TRBD1, 5 bases. The germline V and J ends were trimmed by 0 bases and 2 bases, with 14 bases remaining between them. CDR1 is MNHEY, CDR2 SMNVEV, per germline (reference sequence). The CDR3 runs to 16 residues. The CDR3 nucleotides are TGTGCCAGCAGTTTATCGGTGGGCAGGGTAGCCTACGAGCAGTACTTC. Protein sequence: CASSLSVGRVAYEQYF.

The chain has TRBV6-6 and TRBJ2-3; D is unclear. Per the germline V gene, CDR1 is MNHNY and CDR2 is SVGAGI (reference sequence). Trimming cost V 5 bases and J 7 bases, with 7 bases left between them. The CDR3 extends over 11 amino acids. For the CDR3, the DNA is TGTGCCAGCAGTCCGGACCATACGCAGTATTTT. This gives the protein CASSPDHTQYF.

V usage is TRBV6-5 and J usage is TRBJ1-2; no firm D call. Germline CDR1 is MNHEY and CDR2 is SVGAGI. V lost 5 bases and J lost 6, with 7 bases in between. The CDR3 consists of 11 residues. This CDR3 reads CASSSTDGYTF. DNA of the CDR3: TGTGCCAGCAGTAGTACCGATGGCTACACCTTC.

The gene calls are TRBV5-5 and TRBJ2-5, with TRBD1 as a possible D gene (6 bases). Germline lookup yields CDR1 SGHKS and CDR2 YYEKEE (reference sequence). The CDR3 is made up of 14 amino acids. V was shortened by 0 bases and J by 7 bases, with 13 bases between the two germline ends. CDR3 sequence: CASSLGAGEGTQYF. The CDR3 DNA reads TGTGCCAGCAGCTTGGGAGCAGGGGAAGGGACCCAGTACTTC. Filled out from reference TRBV5-5 and TRBJ2-5, the complete variable domain reads DAGVTQSPTHLIKTRGQQVTLRCSPISGHKSVSWYQQVLGQGPQFIFQYYEKEERGRGNFPDRFSARQFPNYSSELNVNALLLGDSALYLCASSLGAGEGTQYFGPGTRLLVL.

V is TRBV28 and J is TRBJ1-1, with no clear D. The germline CDR1 and CDR2 sequences are MDHEN and SYDVKM. The CDR3 loop spans 16 amino acids. The V end was cut by 2 bases, the J end by 3 bases, with 16 bases between. The chain's CDR3 is CASSLGPSMMDTEAFF. CDR3 nucleotides: TGTGCCAGCAGTTTAGGTCCGAGCATGATGGACACTGAAGCTTTCTTT.

The chain uses TRBV6-5 and TRBJ2-7; 7 nucleotides match TRBD1. Trimming at V came to 0 bases and at J to 6 bases, leaving 8 bases not matched to a gene. The CDR3 sequence is 15 residues long. The germline V gene encodes CDR1 MNHEY and CDR2 SVGAGI. The CDR3 reads CASSYSTGTALEQYF. The CDR3 nucleotides are TGTGCCAGCAGTTACTCGACAGGGACGGCTCTCGAGCAGTACTTC.

The rearrangement joins TRBV9 to TRBJ2-7; D remains ambiguous. Germline V lookup: CDR1 SGDLS, CDR2 YYNGEE. The V gene lost 0 bases and the J gene lost 6 bases, with 10 bases spanning the gap. The CDR3 runs to 13 residues. CDR3 in amino acids: CASSVVSGLEQYF. The CDR3 bases are TGTGCCAGCAGCGTAGTTTCTGGGCTCGAGCAGTACTTC.

This chain connects TRBV7-2 to TRBJ2-6; 8 nucleotides line up with TRBD1. Looked up from germline, CDR1 is SGHTA and CDR2 is FQGNSA. Trimming cost V 2 bases and J 4 bases; bases outside gene matches: 4. This CDR3 spans 16 amino acids. The CDR3 DNA is TGTGCCAGCAGCTTATACAGGGGGATCGGGGCCAACGTCCTGACTTTC. Amino acid sequence: CASSLYRGIGANVLTF. The entire variable domain, with the rest obtained from reference TRBV7-2 and TRBJ2-6, is as follows: GAGVSQSPSNKVTEKGKDVELRCDPISGHTALYWYRQSLGQGLEFLIYFQGNSAPDKSGLPSDRFSAERTGGSVSTLTIQRTQQEDSAVYLCASSLYRGIGANVLTFGAGSRLTVL.

The chain combines TRBV13 with TRBJ2-3, with TRBD2 as a possible D gene (5 bases). The germline V gene has CDR1 PRHDT and CDR2 FYEKMQ (reference sequence). V dropped 5 bases and J dropped 4 bases, with 7 bases sitting between them. CDR3 size: 12 residues. CDR3 region: CASSLEADTQYF. The DNA of the CDR3 is TGTGCCAGCAGCCTGGAGGCAGATACGCAGTATTTT.

The CDR3 loop is CASRGYGTGVYEQYF. As DNA, the CDR3 is TGTGCCAGCAGGGGATACGGGACAGGGGTTTACGAGCAGTACTTC. The chain links TRBV6-5 to TRBJ2-7, with 10 nucleotides matching TRBD1. CDR1 and CDR2 (germline): MNHEY, SVGAGI. There are 15 residues in the CDR3. The ends lost 6 bases at V and 4 bases at J; junction bases unmatched: 9.

V is TRBV19 and J is TRBJ1-1; 10 bases align to TRBD1. CDR1 is LNHDA, CDR2 SQIVND, per germline (reference sequence). This CDR3 is built from 17 residues. V lost 3 bases and J lost 0; bases outside the gene matches: 7. The CDR3, as DNA: TGTGCCAGTAGTATGGACAGGGGGTCTTCTATGAACACTGAAGCTTTCTTT. Protein sequence: CASSMDRGSSMNTEAFF.

The chain recombines TRBV30 with TRBJ2-1; D remains unclear. Germline V CDR1 and CDR2: GTSNPN, SVGIG (reference sequence). The CDR3 is 12 amino acids. V was cut by 4 bases and J by 7 bases, with 11 bases left in between. CDR3 in amino acids: CAWNSIGNEQFF. CDR3 in DNA: TGTGCCTGGAATTCTATCGGGAATGAGCAGTTCTTC.

The gene calls are TRBV27 and TRBJ2-1, with D unclear. CDR1 is MNHEY, CDR2 SMNVEV, per germline (reference sequence). The CDR3 is 17 residues long. V gave up 1 base and J gave up 6 bases, with 19 bases separating them. The CDR3 region has the DNA TGTGCCAGCAGTTTATACTACGGCGGCTCTGGGGTCAATGAGCAGTTCTTC. Its protein is CASSLYYGGSGVNEQFF.

V gene TRBV15 combines with J gene TRBJ2-5; D possibly matches TRBD1 or TRBD2 (6 bases each). CDR1 is LNHNV and CDR2 is YYDKDF in the germline V gene (reference sequence). The ends were cut back, 5 bases at V and 6 bases at J, with 16 bases in the middle. The CDR3 is made up of 14 amino acids. The CDR3 nucleotides read TGTGCCACCAGCGGACTACGGACAGTCCAGACCCAGTACTTC. Amino acids: CATSGLRTVQTQYF.

The chain uses TRBV5-1 and TRBJ2-7; 8 nucleotides agree with TRBD1. This CDR3 spans 15 amino acids. V shed 4 bases and J 3 bases; nucleotides not matched to a gene: 9. In germline, CDR1 is SGHRS, CDR2 YFSETQ. The CDR3 is CASSQGAGGGYEQYF. In nucleotides, the CDR3 is TGCGCCAGCAGCCAGGGGGCAGGGGGCGGCTACGAGCAGTACTTC.

This chain connects TRBV11-2 to TRBJ2-7, with TRBD1 identical over 11 bases. Germline values: CDR1 SGHAT, CDR2 FQNNGV. The CDR3 is 15 amino acids. V was clipped by 5 bases and J by 4 bases; unmatched bases: 7. The CDR3 bases are TGTGCCAGCAGCCCACCTGGACAGGGGGCTTACGAGCAGTACTTC. This sequence encodes CASSPPGQGAYEQYF.